The 6 T cell receptor beta chains listed next were all sequenced from one sample in a study of shared clonotypes between healthy human individuals. The protocol was immunoSEQ multiplex PCR, while the TCRdb copy is restricted to in-frame clones and leaves out a portion. The sample consists of some 2,000,000 clones, about 95% of them appearing once. Positive CCR7 selection of CD45RO-negative cells yielded the naive CD8 cells, and terminally differentiated effector memory CD45RA+ cells were excluded. The sequenced sample consisted of naive CD8+ T cells sorted from blood. Every receptor here comes from a man aged 18 to 29 in good health.

This clone was observed once. At the DNA level, this CDR3 is encoded by other sequences in the same sample as well. The chain links TRBV6-5 to TRBJ1-4; weak D call: TRBD1 (5 bases). With 2 bases removed from V and 7 bases from J, the gap between germline ends came to 11 bases. CDR3 size: 14 residues. Germline-derived CDR1 and CDR2 are MNHEY and SVGAGI. In nucleotides, the CDR3 is TGTGCCAGCAGTTACGGGCAGGGCAGTGAAAAACTGTTTTTT. It translates to CASSYGQGSEKLFF.

This clone was picked up one time. The genes are TRBV4-1 and TRBJ2-5; 9 nucleotides agree with TRBD1. V dropped 3 bases and J dropped 4; count of bases not matched to a gene: 12. The length of the CDR3 is 17 residues. Germline V CDR1 and CDR2: MGHRA, YSYEKL. The DNA of the CDR3 is TGCGCCAGCAGCCAGGGCCCGTCACAGGGGGCTCCAGAGACCCAGTACTTC. Protein product: CASSQGPSQGAPETQYF.

This sequence joins TRBV27 and TRBJ2-1, with D hard to call. CDR1 MNHEY and CDR2 SMNVEV come from the germline V gene (reference sequence). Between the trimmed V and J ends, which lost 6 bases and 9 bases, there was a span of 15 bases. This CDR3 has 13 amino acids. In nucleotides, the CDR3 is TGTGCCAGCAGCCCCACGACGAACGGTGAGCAGTTCTTC. It yields the protein CASSPTTNGEQFF.

This chain links TRBV18 with TRBJ2-3; tentatively, D is TRBD1 (5 bases). CDR3 length equals 17 residues. The V end lost 5 bases, the J end lost 2 bases, and 20 bases lay between the germline ends. Germline V gene data show CDR1 as KGHSH and CDR2 as LQKENI. The CDR3 DNA sequence: TGTGCCAGCTCAGTGGAAGTGGGGCCTGTCGCCACAGATACGCAGTATTTT. Protein product: CASSVEVGPVATDTQYF.

Comments on this clone: At the DNA level, this CDR3 is encoded by other sequences in the same sample as well. V gene TRBV5-1 combines with J gene TRBJ2-7, with 7 bases aligning to TRBD2. Trimming at V came to 0 bases and at J to 0 bases, leaving 3 bases not matched to a gene. The CDR3 runs 15 residues. CDR1 and CDR2 from the germline V gene are SGHRS and YFSETQ. The CDR3 is CASSLGGGASYEQYF. The CDR3 DNA is TGCGCCAGCAGCTTGGGCGGGGGTGCCTCCTACGAGCAGTACTTC.

The chain links TRBV21-1 to TRBJ2-3. TRBV21-1 is classified as a pseudogene. CDR3 length equals 13 residues. The CDR3 nucleotides are TGTGCCAGCAGCAAATCTCTCGAAGATACGCAGTATTTT. Encoded protein: CASSKSLEDTQYF.